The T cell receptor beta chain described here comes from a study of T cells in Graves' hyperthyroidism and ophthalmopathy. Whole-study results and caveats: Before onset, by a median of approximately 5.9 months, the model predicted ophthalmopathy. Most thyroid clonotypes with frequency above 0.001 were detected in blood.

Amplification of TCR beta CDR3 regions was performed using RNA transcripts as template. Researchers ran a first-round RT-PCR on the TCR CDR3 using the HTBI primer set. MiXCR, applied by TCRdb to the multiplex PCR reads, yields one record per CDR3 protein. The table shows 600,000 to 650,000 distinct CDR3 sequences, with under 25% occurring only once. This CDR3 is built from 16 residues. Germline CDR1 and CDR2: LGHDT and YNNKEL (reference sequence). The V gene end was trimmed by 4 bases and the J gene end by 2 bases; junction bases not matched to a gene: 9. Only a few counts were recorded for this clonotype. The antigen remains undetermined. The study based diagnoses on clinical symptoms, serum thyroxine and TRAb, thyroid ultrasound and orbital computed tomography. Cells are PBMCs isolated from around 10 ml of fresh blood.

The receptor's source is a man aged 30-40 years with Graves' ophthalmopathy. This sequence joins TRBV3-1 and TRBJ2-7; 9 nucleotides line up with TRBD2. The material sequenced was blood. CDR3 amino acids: CASSLSLAGPTYEQYF. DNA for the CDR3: TGTGCCAGCAGCCTTTCCCTAGCGGGACCGACCTACGAGCAGTACTTC.